This paragraph reports one T cell receptor beta chain. These data originate in a study of CD8 T cells in Susac syndrome. The V gene's germline CDR1 is MDHEN and CDR2 SYDVKM. This CDR3 has 16 amino acids. The ends lost 10 bases at V and 2 bases at J; junction bases unmatched: 15. Random-hexamer reverse transcription was applied to about 0.5 to 1 ug RNA. TCRdb reprocessed the immunoSEQ multiplex PCR reads with MiXCR, giving one entry per CDR3 protein. The sample includes approximately 270,000 distinct CDR3 sequences, 93% of them seen just once. This TCR was recovered from a human donor with multiple sclerosis. The chain uses TRBV28 and TRBJ1-1; TRBD1 matches 8 bases. Material for sequencing was CD4+ T cells from PBMCs. CDR3 in amino acids: CATRRGQGAINTEAFF. The CDR3 DNA follows: TGTGCCACAAGGCGGGGGCAGGGGGCGATAAACACTGAAGCTTTCTTT.